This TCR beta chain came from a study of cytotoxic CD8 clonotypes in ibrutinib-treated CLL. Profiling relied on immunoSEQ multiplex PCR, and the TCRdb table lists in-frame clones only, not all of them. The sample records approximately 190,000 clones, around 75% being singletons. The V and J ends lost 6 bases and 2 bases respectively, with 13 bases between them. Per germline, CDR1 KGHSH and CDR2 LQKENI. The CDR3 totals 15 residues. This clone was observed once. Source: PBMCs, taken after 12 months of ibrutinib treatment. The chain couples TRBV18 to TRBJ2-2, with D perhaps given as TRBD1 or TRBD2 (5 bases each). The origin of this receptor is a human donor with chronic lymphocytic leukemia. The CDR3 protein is CASSPGRDNTGELFF. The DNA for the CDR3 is TGTGCCAGCTCTCCCGGACGGGACAACACCGGGGAGCTGTTTTTT.